These 4 T cell receptor beta chains were all obtained from the same sample, sequenced in a study of a mutant IDH1 vaccine in newly diagnosed glioma. These receptors lack a known antigen. Time point described: week 35, safety follow-up. Every vaccine dose comprised 300 ug of mutant IDH1 20-mer peptide plus topical imiquimod. Data came from immunoSEQ multiplex PCR; TCRdb stores just in-frame clones and leaves some out. The sample has about 68,000 clones; roughly 80% are singletons. Here the sequenced sample was PBMCs, taken from a glioma patient whose treatment included an IDH1 peptide vaccine. These receptors originate from a man between 18 and 29 years old with glioma.

The chain joins TRBV5-4 to TRBJ1-2; D gene ambiguous. This CDR3 spans 13 amino acids. Trimming pared 5 bases from V and 2 bases from J, leaving 10 bases between. CDR1 is SGHNT and CDR2 is YYREEE in the germline V gene (reference sequence). CDR3 in DNA: TGTGCCAGCAGTCCCGGGGTGAACTATGGCTACACCTTC. Translated: CASSPGVNYGYTF.

V gene TRBV6-5 combines with J gene TRBJ1-2; D gene ambiguous. V was clipped by 10 bases and J by 6 bases, with 15 bases between them. The V gene's germline CDR1 is MNHEY and CDR2 SVGAGI. The CDR3 has 12 residues. The CDR3 bases are TGTGCCACCACGGACTTTCGGGATGGCTACACCTTC. Encoded protein: CATTDFRDGYTF.

Only one count was recorded for this clone. This chain uses TRBV10-2 with TRBJ1-2; D possibly corresponds to TRBD1 (5 bases). Per the germline V gene, CDR1 is WSHSY and CDR2 is SAAADI. There are 12 residues in the CDR3. Trimming stripped 6 bases from V and 10 bases from J, with 15 bases between. The CDR3 DNA follows: TGCGCCAGCAGCTCCGGGACTACCACCTACACCTTC. It codes for CASSSGTTTYTF.

The CDR3 spells CASSPNGLAEYKKRETQYF. In DNA form, the CDR3 reads TGTGCCAGCAGCCCGAATGGGCTAGCGGAATACAAGAAACGGGAGACCCAGTACTTC. The J gene is TRBJ2-5, the V gene TRBV9, with TRBD2 matching over 7 bases. The CDR3 runs to 19 residues. Germline assignment: CDR1 SGDLS and CDR2 YYNGEE. V lost 4 bases to trimming and J lost 5 bases; unmatched junction nucleotides: 23.